This TCR beta chain was documented in a study of post-analysis software for immune sequencing data. Sequencing libraries made from TCR beta cDNA carried unique molecular identifiers. From the PCR reads, TCRdb called clonotypes with MiXCR, one entry per CDR3 protein. The sample records about 540,000 distinct CDR3 sequences, around 31% being singletons. The CDR3 is 13 amino acids. The trim removed 3 bases at V and 6 bases at J, leaving 5 bases unmatched. As to this clonotype: The target antigen is unknown.

Study results and limitations: Included in a set of a few TRBV segments more frequent in patients than controls were TRBV5-6, TRBV5-1 and TRBV20-1.

V is TRBV12-3 or TRBV12-4 and J is TRBJ2-7, with 7 bases matching TRBD2. What was sequenced was blood. The source of this sequence is a girl aged 2-17 years with multiple sclerosis. The CDR3 bases are TGTGCCAGCAGTTTTTCGCGGGGGACCGAGCAGTACTTC. This translates into CASSFSRGTEQYF.